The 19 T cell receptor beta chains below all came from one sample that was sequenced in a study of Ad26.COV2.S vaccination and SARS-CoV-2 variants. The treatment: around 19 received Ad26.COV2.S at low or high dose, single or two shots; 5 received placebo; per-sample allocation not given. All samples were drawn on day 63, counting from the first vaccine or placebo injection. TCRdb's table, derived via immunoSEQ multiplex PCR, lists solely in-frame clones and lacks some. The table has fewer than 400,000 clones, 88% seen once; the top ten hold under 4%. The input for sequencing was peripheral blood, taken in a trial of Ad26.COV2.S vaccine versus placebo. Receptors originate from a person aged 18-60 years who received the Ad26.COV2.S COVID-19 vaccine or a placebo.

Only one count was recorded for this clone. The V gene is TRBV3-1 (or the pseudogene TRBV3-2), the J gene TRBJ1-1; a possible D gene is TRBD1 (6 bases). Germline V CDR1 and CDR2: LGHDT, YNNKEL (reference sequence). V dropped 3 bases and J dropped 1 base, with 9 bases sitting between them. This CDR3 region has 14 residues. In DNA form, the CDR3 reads TGTGCCAGCAGCCATAGAGGGGGGAACACTGAAGCTTTCTTT. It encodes CASSHRGGNTEAFF.

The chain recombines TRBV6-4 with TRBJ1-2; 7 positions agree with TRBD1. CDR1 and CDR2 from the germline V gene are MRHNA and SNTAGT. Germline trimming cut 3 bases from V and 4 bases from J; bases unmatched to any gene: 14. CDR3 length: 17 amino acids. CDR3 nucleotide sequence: TGTGCCAGCAGTGAGGTCGTCGGGACAGCCGATTTCTATGGCTACACCTTC. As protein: CASSEVVGTADFYGYTF.

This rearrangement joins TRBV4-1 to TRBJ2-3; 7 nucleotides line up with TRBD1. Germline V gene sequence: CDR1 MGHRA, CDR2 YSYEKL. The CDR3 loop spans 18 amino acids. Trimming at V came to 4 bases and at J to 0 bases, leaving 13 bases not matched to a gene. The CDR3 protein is CASSLTTGARGSTDTQYF. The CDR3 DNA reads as TGCGCCAGCAGCCTAACAACAGGGGCCAGGGGCAGCACAGATACGCAGTATTTT.

The DNA for the CDR3 is TGTGCCAGCAGCCAAGACCTCCCCGGGACAATTAACTATGGCTACACCTTC. Its translation: CASSQDLPGTINYGYTF. The J gene is TRBJ1-2, the V gene TRBV3-1 (or the pseudogene TRBV3-2), with D tentatively TRBD1 (6 bases). Trimming pared 0 bases from V and 1 base from J, leaving 15 bases between. CDR1 is LGHDT, CDR2 YNNKEL, per germline (reference sequence). This CDR3 is 17 amino acids long.

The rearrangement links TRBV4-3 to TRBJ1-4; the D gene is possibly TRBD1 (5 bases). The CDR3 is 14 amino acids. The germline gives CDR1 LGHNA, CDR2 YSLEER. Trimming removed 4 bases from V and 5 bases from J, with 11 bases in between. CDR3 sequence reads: CASSRDALNEKLFF. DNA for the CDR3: TGCGCCAGCAGCCGGGACGCGTTAAATGAAAAACTGTTTTTT.

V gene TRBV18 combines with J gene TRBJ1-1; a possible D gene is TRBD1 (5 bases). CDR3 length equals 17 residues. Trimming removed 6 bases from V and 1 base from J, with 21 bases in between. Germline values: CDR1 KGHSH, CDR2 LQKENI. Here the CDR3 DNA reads TGTGCCAGCTCTACTACCCTTATCGCAGGGAAGAACACTGAAGCTTTCTTT. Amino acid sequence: CASSTTLIAGKNTEAFF.

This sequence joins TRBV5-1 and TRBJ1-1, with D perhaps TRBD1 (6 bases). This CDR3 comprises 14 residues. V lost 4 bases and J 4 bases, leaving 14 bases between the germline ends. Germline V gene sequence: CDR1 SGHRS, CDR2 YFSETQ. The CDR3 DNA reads TGCGCCAGCAGCCCGGGGGCAGGGGCCACTGAAGCTTTCTTT. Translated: CASSPGAGATEAFF.

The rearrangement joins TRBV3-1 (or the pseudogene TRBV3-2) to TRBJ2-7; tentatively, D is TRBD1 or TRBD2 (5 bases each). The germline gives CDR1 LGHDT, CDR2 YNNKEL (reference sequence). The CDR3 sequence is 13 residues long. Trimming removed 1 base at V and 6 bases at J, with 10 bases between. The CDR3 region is CASSQVSGGEQYF. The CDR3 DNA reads TGTGCCAGCAGCCAAGTATCTGGGGGCGAGCAGTACTTC.

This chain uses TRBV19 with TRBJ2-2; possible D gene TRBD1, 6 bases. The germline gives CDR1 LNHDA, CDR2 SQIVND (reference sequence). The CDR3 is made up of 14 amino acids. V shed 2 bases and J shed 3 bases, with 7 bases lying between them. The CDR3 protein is CASSIHRDTGELFF. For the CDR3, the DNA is TGTGCCAGTAGTATACACAGGGACACCGGGGAGCTGTTTTTT.

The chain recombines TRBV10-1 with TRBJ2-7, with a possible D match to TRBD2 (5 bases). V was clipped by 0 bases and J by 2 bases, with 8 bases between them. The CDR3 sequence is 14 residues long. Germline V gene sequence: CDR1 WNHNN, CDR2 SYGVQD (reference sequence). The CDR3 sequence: CASSESPEAYEQYF. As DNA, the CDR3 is TGCGCCAGCAGTGAGTCCCCGGAGGCCTACGAGCAGTACTTC.

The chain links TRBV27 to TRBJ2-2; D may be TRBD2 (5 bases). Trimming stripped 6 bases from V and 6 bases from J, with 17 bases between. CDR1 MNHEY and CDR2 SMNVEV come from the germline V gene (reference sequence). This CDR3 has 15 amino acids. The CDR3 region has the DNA TGTGCCAGCAGCTTGGGAGTAGGCCTCGCCGGGGAGCTGTTTTTT. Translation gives CASSLGVGLAGELFF.

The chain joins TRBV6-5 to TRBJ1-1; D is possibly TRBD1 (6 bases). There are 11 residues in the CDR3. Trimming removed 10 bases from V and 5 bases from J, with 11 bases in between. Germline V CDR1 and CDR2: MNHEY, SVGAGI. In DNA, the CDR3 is TGTGCCACCGGGCAGGGGACTGAAGCTTTCTTT. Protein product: CATGQGTEAFF.

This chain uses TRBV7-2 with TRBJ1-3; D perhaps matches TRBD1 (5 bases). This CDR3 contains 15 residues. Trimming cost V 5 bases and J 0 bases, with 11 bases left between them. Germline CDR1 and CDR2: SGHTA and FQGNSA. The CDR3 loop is CASSRQGSSGNTIYF. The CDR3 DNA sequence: TGTGCCAGCAGCCGGCAGGGATCCTCTGGAAACACCATATATTTT.

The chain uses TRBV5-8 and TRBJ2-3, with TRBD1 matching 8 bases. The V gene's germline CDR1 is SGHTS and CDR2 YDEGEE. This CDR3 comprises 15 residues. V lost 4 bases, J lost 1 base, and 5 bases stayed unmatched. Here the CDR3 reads CASSKPGGRTDTQYF. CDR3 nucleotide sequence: TGTGCCAGCAGCAAACCAGGGGGCCGCACAGATACGCAGTATTTT.

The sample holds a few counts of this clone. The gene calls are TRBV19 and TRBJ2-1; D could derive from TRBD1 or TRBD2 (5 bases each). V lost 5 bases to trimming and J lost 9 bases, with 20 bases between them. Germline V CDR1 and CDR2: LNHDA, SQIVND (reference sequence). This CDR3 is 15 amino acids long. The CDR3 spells CASSGFPGPPGEQFF. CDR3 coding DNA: TGTGCCAGTAGTGGCTTTCCGGGGCCCCCGGGTGAGCAGTTCTTC. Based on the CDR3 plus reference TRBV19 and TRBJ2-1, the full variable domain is DGGITQSPKYLFRKEGQNVTLSCEQNLNHDAMYWYRQDPGQGLRLIYYSQIVNDFQKGDIAEGYSVSREKKESFPLTVTSAQKNPTAFYLCASSGFPGPPGEQFFGPGTRLTVL.

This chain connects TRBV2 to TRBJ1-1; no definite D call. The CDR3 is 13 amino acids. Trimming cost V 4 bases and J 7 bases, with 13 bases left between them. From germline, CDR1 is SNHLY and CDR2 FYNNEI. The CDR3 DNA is TGTGCCAGCAGTGTCGAGGGCCACATTGAAGCTTTCTTT. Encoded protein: CASSVEGHIEAFF.

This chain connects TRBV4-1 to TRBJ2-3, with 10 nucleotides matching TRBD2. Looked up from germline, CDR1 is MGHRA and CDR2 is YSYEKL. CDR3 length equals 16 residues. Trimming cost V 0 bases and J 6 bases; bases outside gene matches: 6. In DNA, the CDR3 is TGCGCCAGCAGCCAAGACGGGACTAGCGTCGGGGATACGCAGTATTTT. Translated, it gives CASSQDGTSVGDTQYF.

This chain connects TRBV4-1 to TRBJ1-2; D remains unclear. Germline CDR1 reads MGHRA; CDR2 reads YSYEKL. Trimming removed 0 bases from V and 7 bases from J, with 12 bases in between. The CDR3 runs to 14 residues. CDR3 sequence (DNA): TGCGCCAGCAGCCAAGATCTCACAGCACTTGGCTACACCTTC. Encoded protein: CASSQDLTALGYTF.

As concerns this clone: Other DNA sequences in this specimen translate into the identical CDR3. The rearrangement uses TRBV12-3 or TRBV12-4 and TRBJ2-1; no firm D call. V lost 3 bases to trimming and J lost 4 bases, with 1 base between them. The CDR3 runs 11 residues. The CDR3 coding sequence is TGTGCCAGCAGTTTTTACAATGAGCAGTTCTTC. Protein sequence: CASSFYNEQFF.